These T cell receptor beta chains were read from a single sample in a study of T cells in Graves' hyperthyroidism and ophthalmopathy. TCRdb analysed the multiplex PCR reads with MiXCR anew, one entry per CDR3 protein. The sample lists about 500,000 distinct CDR3 sequences; more than 15% were seen once. The sequenced material came from blood. These receptors were taken from a woman in her 30s with Graves' ophthalmopathy. Each CDR3 is given with its conserved first and last residue. The D gene is left open where the match is weak. Rows give clone size only sometimes, using once, few, many, or a class for an expanded clone.

J,V,D,size,DNA,CDR3
TRBJ1-1,TRBV7-6,NA,many,TGTGCCAGCAGCTTAGGGGCAGGGGCGGGCACTGAAGCTTTCTTT,CASSLGAGAGTEAFF
TRBJ1-2,TRBV3-1,NA,many,TGTGCCAGCAGCCAAGGCCTCGAGGACTATGGCTACACCTTC,CASSQGLEDYGYTF
TRBJ1-5,TRBV20-1,NA,few,TGCAGTGCACTCCCAGCCGGGTTTCATCAGCCCCAGCATTTT,CSALPAGFHQPQHF
TRBJ1-5,TRBV6-2/TRBV6-3,TRBD1,NA,TGTGCCAGCAGTTACACCCCAGGGGGTTTCAATCAGCCCCAGCATTTT,CASSYTPGGFNQPQHF
TRBJ2-7,TRBV7-2,NA,many,TGTGCCAGCAGCTTAGTGGCTAGCGGAGGGGGCAACGAGCAGTACTTC,CASSLVASGGGNEQYF
TRBJ1-1,TRBV28,NA,many,TGTGCCAGCAGGGCAGGGGTGGGCACTGAAGCTTTCTTT,CASRAGVGTEAFF
TRBJ2-5,TRBV18,NA,many,TGTGCCAGCTCACCACTAGCGGATCAAGAGACCCAGTACTTC,CASSPLADQETQYF
TRBJ2-6,TRBV29-1,NA,NA,TGCAGCGTTACGGGGGGCCCTGGGGCCAACGTCCTGACTTTC,CSVTGGPGANVLTF
TRBJ1-5,TRBV13,NA,once,TGTGCCAGCAGCTTACGAGGTTTAAATCAGCCCCAGCATTTT,CASSLRGLNQPQHF
TRBJ1-1,TRBV5-1,NA,few,TGCGCCAGCAGTCGATCCTCAGGGGTGGGGACTGAAGCTTTCTTT,CASSRSSGVGTEAFF
TRBJ2-2,TRBV4-2,NA,NA,TGTGCCAGCAGCTCAGCGGGCCAGGGGACCGGGGAGCTGTTTTTT,CASSSAGQGTGELFF
TRBJ1-3,TRBV30,NA,few,TGTGCCTGGATGCAAGAAGATTATGCATCCGGAAACACCATATATTTT,CAWMQEDYASGNTIYF
TRBJ2-7,TRBV4-1,NA,NA,TGCGCCAGCAGCCAAGATAGGGCCAGGGTGGCCTACGAGCAGTACTTC,CASSQDRARVAYEQYF
TRBJ1-1,TRBV6-1,NA,many,TGTGCCAGCAGTTCAAAGGACATCTCTACTGAAGCTTTCTTT,CASSSKDISTEAFF
TRBJ1-2,TRBV6-2/TRBV6-3,NA,NA,TGTGCCAGCAGCAGTTATAACCCCCGGAGGGGCTACACCTTC,CASSSYNPRRGYTF
TRBJ2-5,TRBV7-3,NA,many,TGTGCCAGCAGCTTAAGCGGAGACCCTCCGGAGACCCAGTACTTC,CASSLSGDPPETQYF
TRBJ2-1,TRBV6-2/TRBV6-3,TRBD2,NA,TGTGCCAGCAGTTACTCGGGACTAGCGGGTCACAATGAGCAGTTCTTC,CASSYSGLAGHNEQFF
TRBJ2-1,TRBV4-1,NA,many,TGCGCCAGCAGCCAAGTCTTGGCTGAGCAGTTCTTC,CASSQVLAEQFF
TRBJ1-3,TRBV10-3,NA,NA,TGTGCCATAACGGGGGAGGCTGGAAACACCATATATTTT,CAITGEAGNTIYF
TRBJ1-1,TRBV4-3,TRBD1,NA,TGCGCCAGCAGCCAAGGATCTTCAGGGGGCTTGAACACTGAAGCTTTCTTT,CASSQGSSGGLNTEAFF
TRBJ1-3,TRBV7-2,NA,few,TGTGCCAGCAGCGCCAGAACAGGGTCTGGAAACACCATATATTTT,CASSARTGSGNTIYF
TRBJ1-2,TRBV28,NA,many,TGTGCCAGCAGCCTCCAGAGATCAGTCGACTACACCTTC,CASSLQRSVDYTF
TRBJ2-1,TRBV6-1,TRBD1,NA,TGTGCCAGCAGTCTACGGGACAGGGGGCACCCGAGCTCCTACAATGAGCAGTTCTTC,CASSLRDRGHPSSYNEQFF
TRBJ2-5,TRBV2,NA,many,TGTGCCAGCTGGGAGCAGGGCTTCCAAGAGACCCAGTACTTC,CASWEQGFQETQYF
TRBJ2-5,TRBV20-1,NA,NA,TGCAGTTCCGGGGTCAGCCAAGAGACCCAGTACTTC,CSSGVSQETQYF
TRBJ2-7,TRBV29-1,TRBD1,few,TGCAGCGTTGATATCCGGGACAGGGACCCCTACGAGCAGTACTTC,CSVDIRDRDPYEQYF
TRBJ2-7,TRBV7-9,NA,NA,TGTGCCAGCAGCTCCACCGGGACAATAGCCTACGAGCAGTACTTC,CASSSTGTIAYEQYF
TRBJ2-5,TRBV7-2,NA,many,TGTGCCAGCAGCCGGGACCGGGATACGGAGACCCAGTACTTC,CASSRDRDTETQYF
TRBJ2-7,TRBV3-1,NA,few,TGTGCCAGCAGCCAAATGAGGTCGACCTACGAGCAGTACTTC,CASSQMRSTYEQYF
TRBJ2-7,TRBV27,TRBD1,NA,TGTGCCAGTATGGGACAGGCGGACGAGCAGTACTTC,CASMGQADEQYF
TRBJ2-3,TRBV4-2,TRBD1,few,TGTGCCAGCAGCCAAATGACAGGGGAGGCAGATACGCAGTATTTT,CASSQMTGEADTQYF
TRBJ2-7,TRBV18,NA,few,TGTGCCAGCTCCCTGGACACTATCAGTTACGAGCAGTACTTC,CASSLDTISYEQYF
TRBJ2-5,TRBV9,NA,NA,TGTGCCAGCAGCCCTTACTACTTACAAGAGACCCAGTACTTC,CASSPYYLQETQYF
TRBJ1-2,TRBV28,NA,many,TGTGCCAGCCAGTCCCGGTCGGGCTACACCTTC,CASQSRSGYTF
TRBJ2-3,TRBV6-1,TRBD1,NA,TGTGCCAGCCGCCCGGGACAGAATCCCTATACGCAGTATTTT,CASRPGQNPYTQYF
TRBJ2-4,TRBV3-1,NA,NA,TGTGCCAGCAGCCAGTACAGGGTAGCCAAAAACATTCAGTACTTC,CASSQYRVAKNIQYF
TRBJ1-1,TRBV5-4,NA,NA,TGTGCCAGCACCTCGCGCGGGAACACTGAAGCTTTCTTT,CASTSRGNTEAFF
TRBJ2-7,TRBV20-1,NA,few,TGCAGTGCTAGAGAGCCCCTCTCGGGAGCCTACGAGCAGTACTTC,CSAREPLSGAYEQYF
TRBJ1-2,TRBV6-6,NA,many,TGTGCCAGCAGTTACTCGAAGGGGGGCTACACCTTC,CASSYSKGGYTF
TRBJ1-1,TRBV27,NA,few,TGTGCCAGCAGTGGAAACGTTTACACTGAAGCTTTCTTT,CASSGNVYTEAFF
TRBJ2-2,TRBV12-3/TRBV12-4,NA,few,TGTGCCAGCAGTTTGATAGGGACCGGGGAGCTGTTTTTT,CASSLIGTGELFF
TRBJ2-1,TRBV7-3,TRBD2,many,TGTGCCAGCAGCTCCGCGGGAGTGGGGGAGCAGTTCTTC,CASSSAGVGEQFF
TRBJ2-7,TRBV7-2,TRBD1,NA,TGTGCCAGCAGCTTTTTCGCCGGGACAGACTACGAGCAGTACTTC,CASSFFAGTDYEQYF
TRBJ1-3,TRBV6-1,NA,few,TGTGCCAGCAGTGGGTACCGAGGAAACACCATATATTTT,CASSGYRGNTIYF
TRBJ2-1,TRBV20-1,NA,NA,TGCAGTGCTACCAATCAGGGCCACAATGAGCAGTTCTTC,CSATNQGHNEQFF
TRBJ2-3,TRBV12-3/TRBV12-4,TRBD2,few,TGTGCCCGCAGTTTCCGTTCAAGCGGGAGAGGGGCAGATACGCAGTATTTT,CARSFRSSGRGADTQYF
TRBJ2-2,TRBV4-1,NA,NA,TGCGCCAGCAGCCAAGAGGGAGGGGGGCGGACCGGGGAGCTGTTTTTT,CASSQEGGGRTGELFF
TRBJ2-5,TRBV20-1,TRBD2,few,TGCAGTGCTAGGGGAGCCCCTCTAGCGGGAGGGCCCTACCAAGAGACCCAGTACTTC,CSARGAPLAGGPYQETQYF